These 29 T cell receptor beta chains share one sample of origin, sequenced in a study of neurological immune-mediated disorders. Stated time point: longitudinal time-point 3. One entry per CDR3 protein results from TCRdb running MiXCR on the 5' RACE reads. Seen here are approximately 85,000 distinct CDR3 sequences, roughly 4.5% observed once, and the top ten hold approximately 5.7%. Sequenced input: PBMCs. Every receptor here comes from a woman aged 55-69 years with multiple sclerosis.

This clonotype has ten or more counts. J is TRBJ1-6 and V is TRBV5-1; D is possibly TRBD1 (5 bases). Per the germline V gene, CDR1 is SGHRS and CDR2 is YFSETQ. The CDR3 has 15 amino acids. Deletions cut 0 bases from V and 6 bases from J, with 10 bases between. This chain's CDR3 is CASSLAQGTNSPLHF. For the CDR3, the DNA is TGCGCCAGCAGCTTGGCCCAGGGTACTAATTCACCCCTCCACTTT.

In its sample, this clonotype was seen many times. This sequence joins TRBV4-2 and TRBJ2-5; D may be TRBD1 or TRBD2 (5 bases each). Germline V gene sequence: CDR1 LGHNA, CDR2 YNFKEQ. This CDR3 has 15 amino acids. V was pared by 1 base and J by 1 base, with 10 bases between. CDR3 in amino acids: CASSQVSGPQETQYF. CDR3 bases: TGTGCCAGCAGCCAAGTGTCGGGACCCCAAGAGACCCAGTACTTC.

This clonotype was observed many times. V gene TRBV5-1 combines with J gene TRBJ1-2; D remains ambiguous. The CDR3 runs to 11 residues. V lost 2 bases and J 7 bases, leaving 6 bases between the germline ends. The V gene's germline CDR1 is SGHRS and CDR2 YFSETQ. In DNA form, the CDR3 reads TGCGCCAGCAGCTTACATCGTGGCTACACCTTC. It translates to CASSLHRGYTF. The full variable domain, its missing parts supplied by reference TRBV5-1 and TRBJ1-2, is KAGVTQTPRYLIKTRGQQVTLSCSPISGHRSVSWYQQTPGQGLQFLFEYFSETQRNKGNFPGRFSGRQFSNSRSEMNVSTLELGDSALYLCASSLHRGYTFGSGTRLTVV.

This clonotype appeared many times. One end of the junction does not line up with germline, which may come from a read error. This chain connects TRBV6-2 or TRBV6-3 to TRBJ1-1, with D unresolved. The germline V gene encodes CDR1 MNHEY and CDR2 SVGEGT. The CDR3 is 11 amino acids. The DNA of the CDR3 is TGTGCCAGCACTTACGTTGGAGGAGCTTTCTTT. Translating gives CASTYVGGAFF.

This sequence joins TRBV5-8 and TRBJ1-2; 8 bases map to TRBD1. The ends lost 4 bases at V and 8 bases at J; junction bases unmatched: 16. The CDR3 is 16 amino acids. CDR1 SGHTS and CDR2 YDEGEE come from the germline V gene. CDR3 DNA: TGTGCCAGCAGCCGGGGCGCAGGGGGCGGTTCTTACGGCTACACCTTC. Translating gives CASSRGAGGGSYGYTF.

This clonotype was detected ten times or more. The chain is built from TRBV11-2 and TRBJ2-7; D is undetermined. Germline V lookup: CDR1 SGHAT, CDR2 FQNNGV. The CDR3 covers 11 residues. V was clipped by 1 base and J by 5 bases, with 3 bases between them. CDR3 coding DNA: TGTGCCAGCAGCTTAGCACACGAGCAGTACTTC. It encodes CASSLAHEQYF.

This chain uses TRBV29-1 with TRBJ1-2; TRBD1 matches 10 bases. V dropped 7 bases and J dropped 1; count of bases not matched to a gene: 6. This CDR3 region has 14 residues. Germline lookup yields CDR1 SQVTM and CDR2 ANQGSEA. In nucleotides, the CDR3 is TGCAGCGCCCAATGGGACAGGGGTAACTATGGCTACACCTTC. It translates to CSAQWDRGNYGYTF.

This clonotype was recorded many times. The V call is TRBV5-1, the J call TRBJ2-7; 9 bases are shared with TRBD1. CDR1 SGHRS and CDR2 YFSETQ come from the germline V gene. The length of the CDR3 is 16 residues. The V gene end was trimmed by 0 bases and the J gene end by 4 bases; junction bases not matched to a gene: 8. The CDR3 loop reads CASSLAGGTGLYEQYF. CDR3 coding DNA: TGCGCCAGCAGCTTGGCCGGGGGGACAGGGCTTTACGAGCAGTACTTC. The full variable domain, completed using reference TRBV5-1 and TRBJ2-7, is KAGVTQTPRYLIKTRGQQVTLSCSPISGHRSVSWYQQTPGQGLQFLFEYFSETQRNKGNFPGRFSGRQFSNSRSEMNVSTLELGDSALYLCASSLAGGTGLYEQYFGPGTRLTVT.

This clonotype was found many times. The V and J genes are TRBV7-2 and TRBJ1-2; a weak D match, TRBD1 (6 bases). The CDR3 extends over 12 amino acids. Trimming removed 3 bases from V and 8 bases from J, with 10 bases in between. Germline values: CDR1 SGHTA, CDR2 FQGNSA. This chain's CDR3 is CASSFHGTGYTF. CDR3 nucleotides: TGTGCCAGCAGCTTCCACGGGACAGGCTACACCTTC.

This clonotype was seen repeatedly, ten times or more. V usage is TRBV10-1 and J usage is TRBJ2-6; D ambiguous. The CDR3 has 15 residues. Deletions cut 2 bases from V and 0 bases from J, with 5 bases between. Per the germline V gene, CDR1 is WNHNN and CDR2 is SYGVQD (reference sequence). The CDR3 sequence: CASSEHRSGANVLTF. CDR3 nucleotides: TGCGCCAGCAGTGAGCACCGCTCTGGGGCCAACGTCCTGACTTTC.

This clonotype occurred many times. The V and J genes are TRBV5-1 and TRBJ1-6; TRBD1 might be the D (6 bases). Germline CDR1 reads SGHRS; CDR2 reads YFSETQ. V lost 1 base, J lost 8 bases, and 13 bases lay in between. The CDR3 loop spans 15 amino acids. This CDR3 is CASSLRQGIDSPLHF. The CDR3, as DNA: TGCGCCAGCAGCTTGAGGCAGGGGATTGATTCACCCCTCCACTTT.

This clonotype was detected ten times or more. The chain couples TRBV10-3 to TRBJ1-5; no reliable D call. The V gene's germline CDR1 is ENHRY and CDR2 SYGVKD. The CDR3 length is 14 residues. With 3 bases removed from V and 6 bases from J, the gap between germline ends came to 12 bases. DNA of the CDR3: TGTGCCATCAGTGATTTTGGGGTGAGTCAGCCCCAGCATTTT. Its translation: CAISDFGVSQPQHF.

There are many counts of this clonotype. The V and J genes are TRBV7-9 and TRBJ1-1, with 7 positions matching TRBD1. After removal of 5 bases from V and 8 bases from J, the junction contained 5 bases not matched to a gene. This CDR3 is built from 12 residues. CDR1 and CDR2 from the germline V gene are SEHNR and FQNEAQ (reference sequence). For the CDR3, the DNA is TGTGCCAGCAGCATACGGGACAGAGAAGCTTTCTTT. Its translation: CASSIRDREAFF.

This clonotype was seen many times. The chain's CDR3 is CASSPHTGKGETQYF. Here the CDR3 DNA reads TGCGCCAGCAGCCCGCACACAGGGAAAGGCGAGACCCAGTACTTC. The chain joins TRBV5-1 to TRBJ2-5; TRBD1 is a possible D gene (6 bases). The V end lost 4 bases, the J end lost 5 bases, and 18 bases lay between the germline ends. Germline V gene sequence: CDR1 SGHRS, CDR2 YFSETQ. The CDR3 totals 15 residues.

This clonotype was counted ten times or more. The chain combines TRBV5-1 with TRBJ1-6; no reliable D call. The V gene's germline CDR1 is SGHRS and CDR2 YFSETQ. The CDR3 is 13 residues long. V dropped 0 bases and J dropped 10 bases, with 8 bases sitting between them. The CDR3 DNA follows: TGCGCCAGCAGCTTGGAGGAAGGATCACCCCTCCACTTT. As protein: CASSLEEGSPLHF.

This clonotype was observed many times. CDR3 DNA: TGTGCCAGCAGCGTATCAGGGGGAGGGGGCTATGGCTACACCTTC. Translation gives CASSVSGGGGYGYTF. This chain connects TRBV12-3 or TRBV12-4 to TRBJ1-2; 7 nucleotides line up with TRBD1. Trimming at V came to 6 bases and at J to 4 bases, leaving 11 bases not matched to a gene. There are 15 residues in the CDR3.

This clonotype appeared many times. The genes are TRBV11-2 and TRBJ2-1; D possibly corresponds to TRBD1 (5 bases). Trimming left V 1 base short and J 5 bases short, with 12 bases between. This CDR3 comprises 15 residues. CDR1 and CDR2 from the germline V gene are SGHAT and FQNNGV. The CDR3 is CASSLVVARDNEQFF. CDR3 DNA: TGTGCCAGCAGCTTAGTGGTGGCCAGGGACAATGAGCAGTTCTTC.

The J gene is TRBJ1-1, the V gene TRBV7-8; D is unclear. The length of the CDR3 is 12 residues. In germline, CDR1 is SGHVS, CDR2 FQNEAQ. V was clipped by 3 bases and J by 6 bases, with 8 bases between them. CDR3 protein: CASSFTEAEAFF. The CDR3 DNA reads as TGTGCCAGCAGCTTTACAGAAGCTGAAGCTTTCTTT.

This clonotype was recorded many times. The V call is TRBV12-3 or TRBV12-4, the J call TRBJ2-4, with D tentatively TRBD2 (6 bases). The CDR3 contains 13 residues. V gave up 11 bases and J gave up 0 bases, with 11 bases separating them. This chain's CDR3 is CASGGAAKNIQYF. The CDR3 coding sequence is TGTGCCTCAGGAGGGGCAGCCAAAAACATTCAGTACTTC.

This clonotype was counted ten times or more. The chain is built from TRBV7-6 and TRBJ1-1, with D perhaps matching TRBD1 (6 bases). V lost 1 base, J lost 2 bases, and 11 bases lay in between. Germline-derived CDR1 and CDR2 are SGHVS and FNYEAQ. The CDR3 consists of 15 residues. The CDR3 sequence is CASSLGPGDNTEAFF. The CDR3 DNA reads as TGTGCCAGCAGCTTAGGCCCAGGGGATAACACTGAAGCTTTCTTT.

This clonotype has at least ten counts. V and J are TRBV15 and TRBJ1-2, with D tentatively TRBD1 (6 bases). Between the trimmed V and J ends, which lost 9 bases and 5 bases, there was a span of 13 bases. Germline V gene data show CDR1 as LNHNV and CDR2 as YYDKDF (reference sequence). There are 12 residues in the CDR3. Written as DNA, the CDR3 is TGTGCCACAGGGGGGAGTGGATATGGCTACACCTTC. It translates to CATGGSGYGYTF.

This clonotype was seen ten or more times. This chain uses TRBV7-8 with TRBJ2-7; weak D call: TRBD1 (6 bases). The CDR3 length is 15 residues. The germline V gene encodes CDR1 SGHVS and CDR2 FQNEAQ. Trimming cost V 0 bases and J 3 bases, with 12 bases left between them. CDR3 protein: CASSLAGRGGYEQYF. Here the CDR3 DNA reads TGTGCCAGCAGCTTAGCGGGCAGGGGCGGCTACGAGCAGTACTTC. Drawing the rest from reference TRBV7-8 and TRBJ2-7, the complete variable domain is GAGVSQSPRYKVAKRGQDVALRCDPISGHVSLFWYQQALGQGPEFLTYFQNEAQLDKSGLPSDRFFAERPEGSVSTLKIQRTQQEDSAVYLCASSLAGRGGYEQYFGPGTRLTVT.

This clonotype came up many times. The chain employs TRBV29-1 and TRBJ2-5, with 7 bases lining up with TRBD1. CDR3 length equals 14 residues. CDR1 is SQVTM, CDR2 ANQGSEA, per germline. The ends lost 3 bases at V and 2 bases at J; junction bases unmatched: 6. CDR3 sequence (DNA): TGCAGCGTTGAGGGAACGGGACAGCAAGAGACCCAGTACTTC. Amino acid sequence: CSVEGTGQQETQYF.

The chain joins TRBV6-5 to TRBJ1-6; 7 bases line up with TRBD1. V gave up 5 bases and J gave up 7 bases; unmatched junction bases: 5. CDR1 is MNHEY and CDR2 is SVGAGI in the germline V gene. This CDR3 region has 14 residues. The CDR3 spells CASSTTGENSPLHF. The CDR3, as DNA: TGTGCCAGCAGTACAACAGGGGAGAATTCACCCCTCCACTTT.

This clonotype showed up many times. CDR3 DNA: TGCAGCGTGAGAACAGGGGGGACTGGGGCCAACGTCCTGACTTTC. This sequence encodes CSVRTGGTGANVLTF. The V and J genes are TRBV29-1 and TRBJ2-6, with 8 nucleotides matching TRBD1. The V segment lost 6 bases and the J segment 2 bases; nucleotides outside the gene matches: 6. The length of the CDR3 is 15 residues. Germline lookup yields CDR1 SQVTM and CDR2 ANQGSEA.

This clonotype was seen at least ten times. V and J are TRBV5-1 and TRBJ2-5; TRBD1 or TRBD2 may be the D gene (5 bases each). V was trimmed by 0 bases and J by 3 bases, leaving 15 bases between them. This CDR3 spans 16 amino acids. Germline loops: CDR1 SGHRS, CDR2 YFSETQ. The CDR3 is CASSLGRTSTEETQYF. The CDR3 nucleotides read TGCGCCAGCAGCTTGGGGAGGACATCGACCGAAGAGACCCAGTACTTC.

This clonotype showed up many times. V gene TRBV12-3 or TRBV12-4 combines with J gene TRBJ2-2, with 9 bases matching TRBD1. After removal of 5 bases from V and 1 base from J, the junction contained 2 bases not matched to a gene. This CDR3 region has 15 residues. In DNA form, the CDR3 reads TGTGCCAGCAGTAGACAGGGGGGGAACACCGGGGAGCTGTTTTTT. It translates to CASSRQGGNTGELFF.

In this sample, this clonotype turned up many times. V usage is TRBV20-1 and J usage is TRBJ2-5; 8 nucleotides align to TRBD2. The length of the CDR3 is 15 residues. Germline V gives CDR1 DFQATT, CDR2 SNEGSKA (reference sequence). The junction had 11 bases not matched to a gene; V was cut back by 6 bases and J by 2 bases. CDR3 DNA: TGCAGTGCGCCGGGGGGGCGGGGTAAACAAGAGACCCAGTACTTC. Residues: CSAPGGRGKQETQYF.

Ten or more counts support this clonotype. The chain has TRBV9 and TRBJ2-7; 7 nucleotides match TRBD1. Unmatched junction bases numbered 11, after V lost 0 bases and J lost 2 bases. This CDR3 has 17 amino acids. Germline loops: CDR1 SGDLS, CDR2 YYNGEE. The CDR3 DNA is TGTGCCAGCAGCGTAGCAGCAGGGGGTATTTCACCCTACGAGCAGTACTTC. It is translated as CASSVAAGGISPYEQYF. Looking up the rest from reference TRBV9 and TRBJ2-7 gives the full variable domain: DSGVTQTPKHLITATGQRVTLRCSPRSGDLSVYWYQQSLDQGLQFLIQYYNGEERAKGNILERFSAQQFPDLHSELNLSSLELGDSALYFCASSVAAGGISPYEQYFGPGTRLTVT.